Following are 20 T cell receptor beta chains from one sample sequenced in a study of Graves' ophthalmopathy and Graves' hyperthyroidism. Amplifying from RNA transcripts, the study obtained TCR beta CDR3 regions. A first-round RT-PCR used HTBI primers, followed by a second-round multiplex PCR. In TCRdb, the multiplex PCR reads were re-called with MiXCR into one record per CDR3 protein. The data show roughly 700,000 distinct CDR3 sequences, approximately 40% seen once. Sample: peripheral blood. These receptors were taken from an adult man with Graves' ophthalmopathy.

CDR3 in amino acids: CASKGRGSEQYF. Written as DNA, the CDR3 is TGTGCCAGTAAAGGGAGGGGAAGCGAGCAGTACTTC. The rearrangement links TRBV12-3 or TRBV12-4 to TRBJ2-7, with 7 bases aligning to TRBD2. The CDR3 has 12 residues. J lost 6 bases, V lost 9 bases, and 8 bases had no gene match.

This clonotype was counted at least ten times. Written as DNA, the CDR3 is TGTGCCAGCAGCTTAGAGCGGGACTATGGCTACACCTTC. It encodes CASSLERDYGYTF. The chain couples TRBV7-2 to TRBJ1-2; D is undetermined. From germline, CDR1 is SGHTA and CDR2 FQGNSA. Trimming pared 1 base from V and 3 bases from J, leaving 6 bases between. The CDR3 consists of 13 residues.

Only a few counts were recorded for this clonotype. The rearrangement links TRBV15 to TRBJ2-2; 7 nucleotides line up with TRBD1. The length of the CDR3 is 16 residues. Trimming took 1 base from V and 6 from J; bases not matched to a gene: 8. Looked up from germline, CDR1 is LNHNV and CDR2 is YYDKDF (reference sequence). The CDR3 loop is CATSRGRGQLSGELFF. The CDR3 DNA reads as TGTGCCACCAGCAGAGGAAGGGGGCAACTATCCGGGGAGCTGTTTTTT.

This clonotype was counted many times. This chain uses TRBV9 with TRBJ2-5; 8 bases are a match to TRBD2. CDR1 is SGDLS and CDR2 is YYNGEE in the germline V gene. The J segment lost 5 bases and the V segment lost 4 bases, leaving 10 bases of the junction unmatched. The CDR3 is 15 residues long. CDR3 nucleotide sequence: TGTGCCAGCAGCCCGACGAGGAGCGGGAGTGAGACCCAGTACTTC. Amino acid sequence: CASSPTRSGSETQYF.

In this sample, this clonotype turned up once. J is TRBJ2-2 and V is TRBV25-1; weak D call: TRBD1 (6 bases). V was clipped by 6 bases and J by 3 bases, with 17 bases between them. This CDR3 is built from 16 residues. Germline V gene data show CDR1 as MGHDK and CDR2 as SYGVNS. In nucleotides, the CDR3 is TGTGCCAGCAGCTTAAGGGGGAAGTTCGACACCGGGGAGCTGTTTTTT. Amino acids: CASSLRGKFDTGELFF.

The chain is built from TRBV6-1 and TRBJ2-5, with 7 bases aligning to TRBD1. With V trimmed by 2 bases and J by 1 base, 4 bases remained unmatched. CDR1 and CDR2 (germline): MNHNS, SASEGT. The CDR3 is made up of 15 amino acids. DNA of the CDR3: TGTGCCAGCAGTGAAAGGGCAGGGGGCCAAGAGACCCAGTACTTC. Translating it yields CASSERAGGQETQYF.

J is TRBJ1-2 and V is TRBV11-1; 7 bases match TRBD1. The CDR3 has 16 amino acids. From germline, CDR1 is SGHAT and CDR2 FQDESV (reference sequence). The junction had 12 bases not matched to a gene; V was cut back by 5 bases and J by 3 bases. CDR3 in amino acids: CASSRFGGGIDYGYTF. CDR3 sequence (DNA): TGTGCCAGCAGCCGATTCGGAGGGGGCATCGACTATGGCTACACCTTC.

In the case of this clonotype: The junction departs from germline at one end; a sequencing error may be responsible. The chain carries TRBV2 and TRBJ1-5, with D unresolved. The CDR3 is 16 residues long. Germline loops: CDR1 SNHLY, CDR2 FYNNEI. CDR3 in amino acids: CTSSSGRSYSNQPQHF. The CDR3 DNA reads as TGTACCAGCAGTTCGGGCAGATCCTATAGCAATCAGCCCCAGCATTTT.

This clonotype has more than one count but fewer than ten. Its ends do not fully match the called genes, so a read error is possible. The chain combines TRBV2 with TRBJ1-4; TRBD1 aligns across 12 bases. The CDR3 loop spans 15 amino acids. Looked up from germline, CDR1 is SNHLY and CDR2 is FYNNEI. The CDR3 spells CARSPGTGGSEKLFF. CDR3 bases: TGTGCCCGCAGTCCCGGGACAGGGGGCTCTGAAAAACTGTTTTTT.

The J gene is TRBJ2-3, the V gene TRBV29-1; no clear D. The CDR3 runs 13 residues. V lost 4 bases to trimming and J lost 3 bases, with 11 bases between them. Germline V gene data show CDR1 as SQVTM and CDR2 as ANQGSEA. The CDR3 DNA reads TGCAGCGTTGTTGGGTGGGCGACAGATACGCAGTATTTT. Translating it yields CSVVGWATDTQYF.

DNA of the CDR3: TGTGCCAGCAGGGGGACAGGGGATCAAGAGACCCAGTACTTC. Amino acids: CASRGTGDQETQYF. This sequence joins TRBV2 and TRBJ2-5; TRBD1 matches 10 bases. Germline CDR1 and CDR2: SNHLY and FYNNEI. V shed 6 bases and J 2 bases; nucleotides not matched to a gene: 3. The CDR3 runs 14 residues. Full variable domain (missing parts from reference TRBV2 and TRBJ2-5): EPEVTQTPSHQVTQMGQEVILRCVPISNHLYFYWYRQILGQKVEFLVSFYNNEISEKSEIFDDQFSVERPDGSNFTLKIRSTKLEDSAMYFCASRGTGDQETQYFGPGTRLLVL.

This clonotype was observed a handful of times. This chain links TRBV25-1 with TRBJ2-5; no firm D call. Germline lookup yields CDR1 MGHDK and CDR2 SYGVNS. CDR3 size: 12 residues. Trimming pared 8 bases from V and 5 bases from J, leaving 12 bases between. The CDR3 spells CASRSLAETQYF. DNA of the CDR3: TGTGCCAGCCGGTCCCTTGCTGAGACCCAGTACTTC. The full variable domain, in which reference TRBV25-1 and TRBJ2-5 provide the parts outside the CDR3, is EADIYQTPRYLVIGTGKKITLECSQTMGHDKMYWYQQDPGMELHLIHYSYGVNSTEKGDLSSESTVSRIRTEHFPLTLESARPSHTSQYLCASRSLAETQYFGPGTRLLVL.

This clonotype appeared many times. This chain joins TRBV7-3 and TRBJ2-7; TRBD2 aligns across 9 bases. Trimming at V came to 2 bases and at J to 5 bases, leaving 1 base not matched to a gene. Per the germline V gene, CDR1 is SGHTA and CDR2 is FQGTGA. There are 13 residues in the CDR3. Here the CDR3 DNA reads TGTGCCAGCAGCTTAGTAGCGGGAGACGAGCAGTACTTC. It encodes CASSLVAGDEQYF.

The J gene is TRBJ1-6, the V gene TRBV7-9; 9 bases align to TRBD1. CDR3 length equals 14 residues. Per germline, CDR1 SEHNR and CDR2 FQNEAQ (reference sequence). J lost 10 bases, V lost 3 bases, and 4 bases had no gene match. As DNA, the CDR3 is TGTGCCAGCAGCTTGGGACAGGGATGGTCACCCCTCCACTTT. The encoded protein is CASSLGQGWSPLHF.

The chain couples TRBV7-2 to TRBJ2-2; 10 bases align to TRBD2. CDR3 length: 16 amino acids. V shed 6 bases, J shed 7 bases, and the junction held 11 bases outside the gene matches. The germline gives CDR1 SGHTA, CDR2 FQGNSA. This chain's CDR3 is CASSPRLAGVYGELFF. In DNA form, the CDR3 reads TGTGCCAGCAGTCCGCGACTAGCGGGTGTATACGGGGAGCTGTTTTTT.

This rearrangement joins TRBV19 to TRBJ2-5, with D hard to call. This CDR3 comprises 14 residues. The V end lost 7 bases, the J end lost 2 bases, and 14 bases lay between the germline ends. The germline gives CDR1 LNHDA, CDR2 SQIVND (reference sequence). This CDR3 reads CASIPRHPQETQYF. CDR3 bases: TGTGCCAGTATCCCGAGACACCCACAAGAGACCCAGTACTTC.

In this sample, this clonotype turned up once. The V and J genes are TRBV19 and TRBJ2-3; D uncertain. Germline-derived CDR1 and CDR2 are LNHDA and SQIVND (reference sequence). Deletions cut 9 bases from V and 6 bases from J, with 16 bases between. The CDR3 has 13 residues. The CDR3 spells CASSFGQRDTQYF. The CDR3 region has the DNA TGTGCCAGCAGCTTTGGGCAGAGGGATACGCAGTATTTT.

This chain links TRBV25-1 with TRBJ1-2, with 10 bases identical to TRBD1. Trimming removed 5 bases from V and 5 bases from J; junction bases left unmatched: 14. The CDR3 is 17 residues long. Germline-derived CDR1 and CDR2 are MGHDK and SYGVNS. The DNA for the CDR3 is TGTGCCAGCAGTACAGTGCCGGGACAGGGGTTTGGGTATGGCTACACCTTC. Protein product: CASSTVPGQGFGYGYTF.

The gene calls are TRBV20-1 and TRBJ2-5; TRBD2 agrees at 11 bases. CDR3 size: 16 residues. Germline-derived CDR1 and CDR2 are DFQATT and SNEGSKA (reference sequence). V lost 3 bases and J lost 1; bases outside the gene matches: 7. CDR3 nucleotides: TGCAGTGCTAGGAGGCTAGCGGGAGGACCCCAAGAGACCCAGTACTTC. It codes for CSARRLAGGPQETQYF.

This clonotype turned up a few times. The V gene is TRBV2, the J gene TRBJ1-6; the D is unclear. V lost 2 bases and J lost 1, with 18 bases in between. Germline loops: CDR1 SNHLY, CDR2 FYNNEI. The CDR3 spans 19 residues. The CDR3 region has the DNA TGTGCCAGCAGTGAAAGGTCAGATCTGTCCATGTCCTATAATTCACCCCTCCACTTT. Its protein is CASSERSDLSMSYNSPLHF.